The 12 T cell receptor beta chains in this list originate from one sample, sequenced in a study of tissue T cells after allogeneic stem cell transplantation. Clones were read by immunoSEQ multiplex PCR, and TCRdb kept only the in-frame ones, dropping some. The repertoire has over 3,000 clones, 70% to 85% of them found once; the top ten carry under 25%. Adult allogeneic hematopoietic cell transplant recipients with steroid-refractory graft-versus-host disease were prospectively enrolled for research autopsy. The sample consisted of small intestine tissue, taken at autopsy. These receptor sequences come from an older male patient with steroid-refractory graft-versus-host disease after an allogeneic stem cell transplant. The graft donor may have given rise to some T cells.

The rearrangement joins TRBV20-1 to TRBJ1-1; perhaps TRBD1 as D (5 bases). V was cut by 3 bases and J by 1 base, with 15 bases left in between. The CDR3 runs to 15 residues. The germline CDR1 and CDR2 sequences are DFQATT and SNEGSKA (reference sequence). DNA for the CDR3: TGCAGTGCTAGTGGGACCGAAGCCGGGAACACTGAAGCTTTCTTT. Protein sequence: CSASGTEAGNTEAFF.

The chain joins TRBV28 to TRBJ2-6; 8 positions match TRBD1. V trimming: 5 bases; J trimming: 2 bases; junction bases outside the gene matches: 2. Germline V gives CDR1 MDHEN, CDR2 SYDVKM. The CDR3 length is 15 residues. The CDR3 coding sequence is TGTGCCAGCAGTCCGGGACAGGCTGGGGCCAACGTCCTGACTTTC. It yields the protein CASSPGQAGANVLTF.

J is TRBJ2-4 and V is TRBV4-2; 9 bases map to TRBD1. Germline V gene lookup returns CDR1 LGHNA and CDR2 YNFKEQ. The trim removed 0 bases at V and 8 bases at J, leaving 11 bases unmatched. The CDR3 runs to 17 residues. CDR3 nucleotides: TGTGCCAGCAGCCAAGATCATGTGGGACAGGGTAGGGACATTCAGTACTTC. Amino acid sequence: CASSQDHVGQGRDIQYF.

The rearrangement links TRBV18 to TRBJ2-5; 9 bases map to TRBD2. Germline V gene sequence: CDR1 KGHSH, CDR2 LQKENI. The CDR3 sequence is 16 residues long. V dropped 3 bases and J dropped 5; count of bases not matched to a gene: 10. CDR3 DNA sequence: TGTGCCAGCTCACCTCTCTCGCTAGCGGGGCCGGAGACCCAGTACTTC. Amino acids: CASSPLSLAGPETQYF.

The J gene is TRBJ2-7, the V gene TRBV30, with a tentative D call TRBD2 (5 bases). V was cut by 5 bases and J by 6 bases, with 17 bases left in between. CDR1 is GTSNPN, CDR2 SVGIG, per germline (reference sequence). The CDR3 sequence is 13 residues long. The CDR3 here is CAWSRGEAFEQYF. CDR3 nucleotides: TGTGCCTGGTCTCGGGGAGAAGCTTTCGAGCAGTACTTC.

In this sample, this clone turned up a few times. The chain links TRBV7-2 to TRBJ1-5; 8 bases are a match to TRBD1. V lost 6 bases to trimming and J lost 2 bases; unmatched junction nucleotides: 0. The CDR3 is 13 amino acids. CDR1 is SGHTA and CDR2 is FQGNSA in the germline V gene. For the CDR3, the DNA is TGTGCCAGCAGGGGACAGGGCAATCAGCCCCAGCATTTT. This encodes CASRGQGNQPQHF. The variable domain in full, with the rest retrieved from reference TRBV7-2 and TRBJ1-5, is GAGVSQSPSNKVTEKGKDVELRCDPISGHTALYWYRQSLGQGLEFLIYFQGNSAPDKSGLPSDRFSAERTGGSVSTLTIQRTQQEDSAVYLCASRGQGNQPQHFGDGTRLSIL.

The rearrangement uses TRBV25-1 and TRBJ1-2; perhaps TRBD1 as D (5 bases). This CDR3 region has 12 residues. V lost 5 bases to trimming and J lost 8 bases, with 12 bases between them. CDR1 MGHDK and CDR2 SYGVNS come from the germline V gene. The CDR3 nucleotides read TGTGCCAGCAGTCCCCAGGGAAGCGGCTACACCTTC. Its translation is CASSPQGSGYTF.

The chain uses TRBV7-2 and TRBJ1-4; D remains ambiguous. This CDR3 is 14 amino acids long. The germline CDR1 and CDR2 sequences are SGHTA and FQGNSA. V dropped 2 bases and J dropped 6 bases, with 10 bases sitting between them. Written as DNA, the CDR3 is TGTGCCAGCAGCTTATATAGGCTAGATGAAAAACTGTTTTTT. It codes for CASSLYRLDEKLFF.

The rearrangement uses TRBV6-1 and TRBJ2-3; 12 nucleotides match TRBD2. CDR3 length: 15 residues. Per germline, CDR1 MNHNS and CDR2 SASEGT. V lost 2 bases, J lost 4 bases, and 1 base stayed unmatched. The CDR3, as DNA: TGTGCCAGCAGTGAACTAGCGGGGGGGCCAGATACGCAGTATTTT. Encoded protein: CASSELAGGPDTQYF.

This clone was recorded a few times. The chain combines TRBV5-5 with TRBJ1-5, with 8 bases matching TRBD1. The germline gives CDR1 SGHKS, CDR2 YYEKEE (reference sequence). Trimming took 4 bases from V and 6 from J; bases not matched to a gene: 6. This CDR3 comprises 14 residues. The DNA of the CDR3 is TGTGCCAGCAGCCCAGGACAGGGTGGTCAGCCCCAGCATTTT. Protein: CASSPGQGGQPQHF.

In its sample, this clone was seen a few times. V gene TRBV7-2 combines with J gene TRBJ2-1, with a possible D match to TRBD2 (6 bases). The CDR3 sequence is 14 residues long. The germline V gene encodes CDR1 SGHTA and CDR2 FQGNSA. Trimming removed 4 bases at V and 9 bases at J, with 16 bases between. The CDR3 nucleotides are TGTGCCAGCAGCTATAGGAGGCGGGACGGTGAGCAGTTCTTC. Protein sequence: CASSYRRRDGEQFF.

The chain recombines TRBV5-1 with TRBJ1-4; the D gene is possibly TRBD1 (6 bases). V lost 0 bases and J 4 bases, leaving 10 bases between the germline ends. Germline assignment: CDR1 SGHRS and CDR2 YFSETQ. This CDR3 is 15 amino acids long. This CDR3 is CASSLGRTVNEKLFF. Here the CDR3 DNA reads TGCGCCAGCAGCTTGGGCCGGACAGTTAATGAAAAACTGTTTTTT.